This T cell receptor beta chain derives from a study of blood T cell repertoires in COVID-19. Study as a whole: COVID-19 samples, acute and convalescent, were from the United States, Italy and Spain. In each case, the material was cDNA or gDNA derived from T cells, B-cell-depleted T cells, or PBMCs.

The CDR3 contains 13 residues. CDR1 and CDR2 (germline): KGHSH, LQKENI. The V segment lost 1 base and the J segment 7 bases; nucleotides outside the gene matches: 1. In the study's own analysis: The authors estimated nucleated cell counts from reference gene primer amplification. Produced via immunoSEQ multiplex PCR; TCRdb's table is partial and in-frame only. V and J calls and clone size are as listed in that table; D and trimming were resolved from the DNA. The sample includes 120,000 to 150,000 clones, 75% to 90% of them seen just once. Seattle's enrolled individuals joined amid active infection and were then monitored longitudinally. This clone came up once.

Sequencing was carried out using peripheral blood. The sequence was collected from a man aged 18 to 30 with COVID-19, enrolled during active disease. This sequence joins TRBV18 and TRBJ2-1, with TRBD2 identical over 7 bases. The CDR3 DNA reads as TGTGCCAGCTCACCACGGGAGGGGAATGAGCAGTTCTTC. This encodes CASSPREGNEQFF.